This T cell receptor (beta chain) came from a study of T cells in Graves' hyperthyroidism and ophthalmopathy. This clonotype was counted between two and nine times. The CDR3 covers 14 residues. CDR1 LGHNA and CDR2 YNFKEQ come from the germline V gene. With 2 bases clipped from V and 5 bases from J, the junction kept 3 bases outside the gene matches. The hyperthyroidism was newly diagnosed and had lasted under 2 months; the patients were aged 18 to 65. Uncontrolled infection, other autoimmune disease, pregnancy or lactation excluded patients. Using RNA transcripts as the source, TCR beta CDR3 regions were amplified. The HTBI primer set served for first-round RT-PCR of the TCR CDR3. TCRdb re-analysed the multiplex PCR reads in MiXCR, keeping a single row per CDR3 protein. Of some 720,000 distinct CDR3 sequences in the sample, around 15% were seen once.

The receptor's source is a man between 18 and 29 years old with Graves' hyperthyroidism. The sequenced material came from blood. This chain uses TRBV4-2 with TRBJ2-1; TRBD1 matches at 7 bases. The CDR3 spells CASSQRDRDNEQFF. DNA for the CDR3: TGTGCCAGCAGCCAAAGGGACAGAGACAATGAGCAGTTCTTC.